These 10 T cell receptor beta chains were all obtained from the same sample, sequenced in a study of CD8 T cells in ankylosing spondylitis. TCRdb passed the 5' RACE reads through MiXCR, listing each CDR3 protein once. Of about 170,000 distinct CDR3 sequences in the sample, about 16% are singletons; the top ten hold approximately 8%. Sequences were obtained from blood, either unsorted or a sorted T cell fraction (not recorded which). The receptor set was obtained from a male donor with ankylosing spondylitis or in good health (not recorded which).

This clonotype came up many times. The J gene is TRBJ1-3, the V gene TRBV5-1; D gene ambiguous. Trimming pared 0 bases from V and 3 bases from J, leaving 7 bases between. The CDR3 extends over 14 amino acids. CDR1 SGHRS and CDR2 YFSETQ come from the germline V gene. The CDR3: CASSLGQFGNTIYF. Written as DNA, the CDR3 is TGCGCCAGCAGCTTGGGTCAGTTTGGAAACACCATATATTTT.

This clonotype was recorded at least ten times. V is TRBV5-1 and J is TRBJ2-2; 11 bases agree with TRBD2. This CDR3 spans 18 amino acids. J was trimmed by 1 base and V by 2 bases; bases with no gene match: 7. CDR1 is SGHRS and CDR2 is YFSETQ in the germline V gene. CDR3: CASSFRFLAGGNTGELFF. The CDR3 DNA follows: TGCGCCAGCAGCTTTCGATTTCTAGCGGGAGGGAACACCGGGGAGCTGTTTTTT.

This clonotype occurred many times. The rearrangement uses TRBV20-1 and TRBJ2-1, with D possibly being TRBD1 or TRBD2 (5 bases each). CDR3 length: 15 residues. V was clipped by 1 base and J by 3 bases, with 13 bases between them. Germline V lookup: CDR1 DFQATT, CDR2 SNEGSKA (reference sequence). The DNA of the CDR3 is TGCAGTGCTAGAGGGGACCAGATTAGCTACAATGAGCAGTTCTTC. It encodes CSARGDQISYNEQFF.

CDR3: CSVEHRARNGEQYF. CDR3 nucleotides: TGCAGCGTTGAACACAGGGCCAGGAACGGCGAGCAGTACTTC. V is TRBV29-1 and J is TRBJ2-7; tentatively, D is TRBD1 (6 bases). Germline V gives CDR1 SQVTM, CDR2 ANQGSEA. There are 14 residues in the CDR3. V lost 2 bases and J 6 bases, leaving 17 bases between the germline ends.

The chain joins TRBV5-4 to TRBJ2-3; D ambiguous. The CDR3 consists of 15 residues. Per germline, CDR1 SGHNT and CDR2 YYREEE (reference sequence). Trimming stripped 0 bases from V and 0 bases from J, with 8 bases between. The DNA for the CDR3 is TGTGCCAGCAGCTTGGCCTATATTAGCACAGATACGCAGTATTTT. Encoded protein: CASSLAYISTDTQYF.

The V and J genes are TRBV5-1 and TRBJ1-4, with unresolved D. The CDR3 totals 15 residues. V dropped 4 bases and J dropped 5 bases, with 15 bases sitting between them. Germline assignment: CDR1 SGHRS and CDR2 YFSETQ. CDR3 in DNA: TGCGCCAGCAGCCCCGAGGGTAGGCTGAATGAAAAACTGTTTTTT. Translation: CASSPEGRLNEKLFF. Filled out from reference TRBV5-1 and TRBJ1-4, the complete variable domain reads KAGVTQTPRYLIKTRGQQVTLSCSPISGHRSVSWYQQTPGQGLQFLFEYFSETQRNKGNFPGRFSGRQFSNSRSEMNVSTLELGDSALYLCASSPEGRLNEKLFFGSGTQLSVL.

The chain carries TRBV24-1 and TRBJ2-1; D gene uncertain. CDR3 size: 13 residues. The germline V and J ends were trimmed by 7 bases and 4 bases, with 10 bases remaining between them. Germline CDR1 is KGHDR and CDR2 is SFDVKD. CDR3 residues: CATSNRAYNEQFF. The CDR3, as DNA: TGTGCCACCAGCAACCGGGCATACAATGAGCAGTTCTTC.

This clonotype was picked up many times. This chain joins TRBV20-1 and TRBJ2-7; unclear D gene. This CDR3 region has 13 residues. CDR1 is DFQATT and CDR2 is SNEGSKA in the germline V gene (reference sequence). Trimming took 3 bases from V and 2 from J, leaving 11 bases between them. CDR3 DNA: TGCAGTGCTAGCCCCCTACGCCCCTACGAGCAGTACTTC. Translating it yields CSASPLRPYEQYF.

There are many counts of this clonotype. This chain joins TRBV15 and TRBJ2-3; D is possibly TRBD2 (6 bases). Deletions cut 3 bases from V and 3 bases from J, with 16 bases between. The length of the CDR3 is 16 residues. Germline loops: CDR1 LNHNV, CDR2 YYDKDF (reference sequence). The CDR3 DNA reads TGTGCCACCAGCAGGGGCTTAGCGGTTGAAACAGATACGCAGTATTTT. This translates into CATSRGLAVETDTQYF.

On this clonotype: One end of the junction varies from germline; a read error may be responsible. The chain joins TRBV6-5 to TRBJ1-1; 10 bases are a match to TRBD1. Per the germline V gene, CDR1 is MNHEY and CDR2 is SVGAGI. This CDR3 is built from 13 residues. CDR3 bases: TGTGCCACTTACCGGGGACAGGGGTATGAAGCCTTCTTT. This encodes CATYRGQGYEAFF.